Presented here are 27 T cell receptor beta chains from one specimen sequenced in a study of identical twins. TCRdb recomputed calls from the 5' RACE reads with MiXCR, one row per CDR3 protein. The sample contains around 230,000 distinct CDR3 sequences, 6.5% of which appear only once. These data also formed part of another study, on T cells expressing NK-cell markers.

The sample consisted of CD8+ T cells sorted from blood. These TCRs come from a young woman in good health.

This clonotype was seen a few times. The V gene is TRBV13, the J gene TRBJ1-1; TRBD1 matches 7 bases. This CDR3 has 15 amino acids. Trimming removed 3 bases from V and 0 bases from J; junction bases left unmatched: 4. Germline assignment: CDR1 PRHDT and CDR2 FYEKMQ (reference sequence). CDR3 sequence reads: CASSLRDRLNTEAFF. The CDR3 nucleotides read TGTGCCAGCAGCTTGCGGGACAGACTGAACACTGAAGCTTTCTTT.

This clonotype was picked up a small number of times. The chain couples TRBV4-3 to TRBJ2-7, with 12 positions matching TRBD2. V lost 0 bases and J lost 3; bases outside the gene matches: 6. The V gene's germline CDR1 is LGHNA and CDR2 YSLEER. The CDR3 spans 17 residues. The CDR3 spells CASSQETSGRLSYEQYF. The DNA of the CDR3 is TGCGCCAGCAGCCAAGAGACTAGCGGGAGACTTAGCTACGAGCAGTACTTC.

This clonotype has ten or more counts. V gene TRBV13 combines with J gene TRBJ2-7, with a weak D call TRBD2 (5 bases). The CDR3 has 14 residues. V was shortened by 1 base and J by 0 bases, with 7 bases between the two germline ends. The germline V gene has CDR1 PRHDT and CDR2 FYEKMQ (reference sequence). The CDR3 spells CASSLEGASYEQYF. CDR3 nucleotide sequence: TGTGCCAGCAGCTTAGAGGGAGCCTCCTACGAGCAGTACTTC.

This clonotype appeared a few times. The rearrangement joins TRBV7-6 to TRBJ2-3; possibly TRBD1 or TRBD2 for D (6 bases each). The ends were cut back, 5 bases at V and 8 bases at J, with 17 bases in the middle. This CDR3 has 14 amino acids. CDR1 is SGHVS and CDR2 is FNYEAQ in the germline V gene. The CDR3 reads CASSPGGGRPTQYF. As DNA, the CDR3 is TGTGCCAGCAGCCCCGGTGGGGGGCGTCCTACGCAGTATTTT.

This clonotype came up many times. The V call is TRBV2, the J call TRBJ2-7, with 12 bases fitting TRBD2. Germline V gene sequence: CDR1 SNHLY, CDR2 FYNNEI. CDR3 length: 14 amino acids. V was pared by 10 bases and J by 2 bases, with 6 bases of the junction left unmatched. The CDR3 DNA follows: TGTGCCAAACCAGGACTAGCGGGGACCTACGAGCAGTACTTC. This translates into CAKPGLAGTYEQYF.

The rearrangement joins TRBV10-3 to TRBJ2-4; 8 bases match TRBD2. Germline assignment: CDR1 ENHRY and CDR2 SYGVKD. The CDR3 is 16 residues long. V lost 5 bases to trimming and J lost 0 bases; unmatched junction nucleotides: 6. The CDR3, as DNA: TGTGCCATCAGTCCAACTAGCGGTCTAGCCAAAAACATTCAGTACTTC. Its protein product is CAISPTSGLAKNIQYF.

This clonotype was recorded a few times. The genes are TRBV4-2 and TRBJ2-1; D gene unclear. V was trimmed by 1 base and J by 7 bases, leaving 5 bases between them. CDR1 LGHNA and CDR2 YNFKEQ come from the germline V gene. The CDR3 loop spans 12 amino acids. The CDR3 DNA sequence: TGTGCCAGCAGCCAAGGAATGAATGAGCAGTTCTTC. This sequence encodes CASSQGMNEQFF.

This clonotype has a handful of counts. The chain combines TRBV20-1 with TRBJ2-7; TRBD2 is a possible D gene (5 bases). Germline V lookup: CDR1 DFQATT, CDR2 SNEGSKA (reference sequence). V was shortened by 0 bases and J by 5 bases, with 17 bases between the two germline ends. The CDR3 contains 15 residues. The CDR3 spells CSARDRTDYQDEQYF. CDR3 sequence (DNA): TGCAGTGCTAGAGATCGGACTGACTATCAGGACGAGCAGTACTTC.

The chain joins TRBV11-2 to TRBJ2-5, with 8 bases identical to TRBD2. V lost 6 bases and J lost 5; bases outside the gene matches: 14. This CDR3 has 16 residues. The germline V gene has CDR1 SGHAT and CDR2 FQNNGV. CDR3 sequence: CASSLLAGLGMETQYF. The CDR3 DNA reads TGTGCCAGCAGTCTCCTCGCGGGACTAGGGATGGAGACCCAGTACTTC.

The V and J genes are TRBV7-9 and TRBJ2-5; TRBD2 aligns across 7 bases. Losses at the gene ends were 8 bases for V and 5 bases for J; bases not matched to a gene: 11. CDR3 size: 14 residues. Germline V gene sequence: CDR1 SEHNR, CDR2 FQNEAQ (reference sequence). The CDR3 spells CASSRSGEGETQYF. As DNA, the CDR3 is TGTGCCAGCTCCAGAAGCGGGGAGGGGGAGACCCAGTACTTC. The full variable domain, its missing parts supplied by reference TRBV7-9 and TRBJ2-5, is DTGVSQNPRHKITKRGQNVTFRCDPISEHNRLYWYRQTLGQGPEFLTYFQNEAQLEKSRLLSDRFSAERPKGSFSTLEIQRTEQGDSAMYLCASSRSGEGETQYFGPGTRLLVL.

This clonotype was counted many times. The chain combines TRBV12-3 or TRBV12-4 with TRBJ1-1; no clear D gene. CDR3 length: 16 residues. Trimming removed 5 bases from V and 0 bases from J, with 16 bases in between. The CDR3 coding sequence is TGTGCCAGCAGTACTCCAGTACACTCCATGAACACTGAAGCTTTCTTT. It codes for CASSTPVHSMNTEAFF.

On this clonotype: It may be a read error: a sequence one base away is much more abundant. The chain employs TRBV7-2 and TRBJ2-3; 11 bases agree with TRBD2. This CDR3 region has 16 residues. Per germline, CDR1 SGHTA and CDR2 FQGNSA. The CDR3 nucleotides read TGTGCCGGCAGCCCCTCTAGCGGGGGGAGCACAGATACGCAGTATTTT. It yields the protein CAGSPSSGGSTDTQYF. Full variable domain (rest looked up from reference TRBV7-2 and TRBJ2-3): GAGVSQSPSNKVTEKGKDVELRCDPISGHTALYWYRQSLGQGLEFLIYFQGNSAPDKSGLPSDRFSAERTGGSVSTLTIQRTQQEDSAVYLCAGSPSSGGSTDTQYFGPGTRLTVL.

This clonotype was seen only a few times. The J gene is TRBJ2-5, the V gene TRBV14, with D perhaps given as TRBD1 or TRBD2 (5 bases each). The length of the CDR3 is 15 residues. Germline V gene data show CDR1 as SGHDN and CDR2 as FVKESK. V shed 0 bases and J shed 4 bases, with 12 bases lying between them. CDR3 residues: CASSQEGPRVETQYF. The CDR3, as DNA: TGTGCCAGCAGCCAAGAGGGACCGAGGGTAGAGACCCAGTACTTC.

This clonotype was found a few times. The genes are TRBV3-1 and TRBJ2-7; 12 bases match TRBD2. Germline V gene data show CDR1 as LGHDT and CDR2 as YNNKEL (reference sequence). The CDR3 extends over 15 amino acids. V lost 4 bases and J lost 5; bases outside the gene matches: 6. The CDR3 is CASSRGLAGQDEQYF. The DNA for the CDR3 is TGTGCCAGCAGCCGGGGACTAGCGGGTCAAGACGAGCAGTACTTC.

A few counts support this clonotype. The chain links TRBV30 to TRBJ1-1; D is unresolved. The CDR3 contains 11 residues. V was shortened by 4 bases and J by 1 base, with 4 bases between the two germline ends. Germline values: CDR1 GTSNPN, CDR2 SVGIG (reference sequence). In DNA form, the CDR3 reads TGTGCCTGGACTCGGAACACTGAAGCTTTCTTT. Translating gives CAWTRNTEAFF.

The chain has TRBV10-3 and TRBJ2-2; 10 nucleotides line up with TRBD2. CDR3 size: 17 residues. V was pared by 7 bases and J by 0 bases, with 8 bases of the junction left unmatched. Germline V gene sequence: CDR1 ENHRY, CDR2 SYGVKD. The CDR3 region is CAINQAGLATNTGELFF. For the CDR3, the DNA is TGTGCCATCAACCAGGCGGGACTAGCGACGAACACCGGGGAGCTGTTTTTT.

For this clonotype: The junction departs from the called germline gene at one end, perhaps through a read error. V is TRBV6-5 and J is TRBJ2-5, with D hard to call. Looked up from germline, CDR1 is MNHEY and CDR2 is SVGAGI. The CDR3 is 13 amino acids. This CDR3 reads CASSYSIPETRYF. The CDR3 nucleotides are TGTGCCAGCAGTTACTCGATTCCGGAGACCCGGTACTTC.

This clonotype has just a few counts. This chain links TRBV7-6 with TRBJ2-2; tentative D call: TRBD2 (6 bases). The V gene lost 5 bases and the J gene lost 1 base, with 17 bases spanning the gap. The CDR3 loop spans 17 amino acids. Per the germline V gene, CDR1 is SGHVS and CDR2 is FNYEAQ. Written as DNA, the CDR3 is TGTGCCAGCAGCCCTACCCTAGGAGCGGGGAACACCGGGGAGCTGTTTTTT. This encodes CASSPTLGAGNTGELFF.

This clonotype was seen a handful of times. The CDR3 DNA is TGTGCCAGTAGTATAATCCAGGGGGCTTATCAGCCCCAGCATTTT. Amino acid sequence: CASSIIQGAYQPQHF. The chain has TRBV19 and TRBJ1-5, with 8 bases that match TRBD1. Trimming removed 2 bases from V and 5 bases from J; junction bases left unmatched: 5. Germline V gene sequence: CDR1 LNHDA, CDR2 SQIVND (reference sequence). CDR3 length equals 15 residues.

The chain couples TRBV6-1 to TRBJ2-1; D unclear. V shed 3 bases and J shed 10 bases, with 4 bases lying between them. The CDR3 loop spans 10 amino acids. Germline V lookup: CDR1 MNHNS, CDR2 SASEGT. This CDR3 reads CASSDWEQFF. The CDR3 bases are TGTGCCAGCAGTGATTGGGAGCAGTTCTTC.

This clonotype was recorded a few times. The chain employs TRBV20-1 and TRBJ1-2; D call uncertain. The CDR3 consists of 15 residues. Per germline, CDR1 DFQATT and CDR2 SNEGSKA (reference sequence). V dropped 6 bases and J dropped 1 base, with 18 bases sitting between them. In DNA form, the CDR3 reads TGCAGTGCCTGGACCGAGCTTGGCGGTAACTATGGCTACACCTTC. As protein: CSAWTELGGNYGYTF.

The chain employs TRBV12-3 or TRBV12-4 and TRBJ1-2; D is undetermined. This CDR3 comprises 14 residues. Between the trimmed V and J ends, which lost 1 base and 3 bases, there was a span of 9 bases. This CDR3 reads CASSLVLSYYGYTF. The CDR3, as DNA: TGTGCCAGCAGTTTAGTGCTCTCCTACTATGGCTACACCTTC.

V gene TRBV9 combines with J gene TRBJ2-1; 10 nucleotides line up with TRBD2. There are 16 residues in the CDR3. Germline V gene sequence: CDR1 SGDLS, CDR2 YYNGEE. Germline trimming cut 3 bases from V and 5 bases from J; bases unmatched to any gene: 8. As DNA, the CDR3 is TGTGCCAGCAGCGCGCCTCTAGCGGGAGTGGACAATGAGCAGTTCTTC. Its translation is CASSAPLAGVDNEQFF.

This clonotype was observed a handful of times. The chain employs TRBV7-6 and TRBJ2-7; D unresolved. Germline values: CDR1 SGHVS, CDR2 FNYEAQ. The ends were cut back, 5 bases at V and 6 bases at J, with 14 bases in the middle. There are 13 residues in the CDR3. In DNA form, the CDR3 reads TGTGCCAGCAGCACGCTCCCCCAGCGCGAGCAGTACTTC. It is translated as CASSTLPQREQYF. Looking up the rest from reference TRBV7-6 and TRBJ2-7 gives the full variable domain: GAGVSQSPRYKVTKRGQDVALRCDPISGHVSLYWYRQALGQGPEFLTYFNYEAQQDKSGLPNDRFSAERPEGSISTLTIQRTEQRDSAMYRCASSTLPQREQYFGPGTRLTVT.

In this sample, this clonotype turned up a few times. The CDR3: CASSPSVQNEQFF. DNA of the CDR3: TGCGCCAGCAGTCCATCCGTACAGAATGAGCAGTTCTTC. The V and J genes are TRBV4-3 and TRBJ2-1; the D is unclear. CDR1 is LGHNA and CDR2 is YSLEER in the germline V gene. The CDR3 is 13 residues long. Between the trimmed V and J ends, which lost 6 bases and 7 bases, there was a span of 13 bases.

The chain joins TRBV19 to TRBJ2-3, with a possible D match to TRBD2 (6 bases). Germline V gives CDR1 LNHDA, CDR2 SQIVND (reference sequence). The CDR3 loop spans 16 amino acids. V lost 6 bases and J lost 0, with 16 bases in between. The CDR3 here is CASSFPGTSSTDTQYF. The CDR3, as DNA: TGTGCCAGTAGCTTCCCCGGGACTTCTAGCACAGATACGCAGTATTTT.

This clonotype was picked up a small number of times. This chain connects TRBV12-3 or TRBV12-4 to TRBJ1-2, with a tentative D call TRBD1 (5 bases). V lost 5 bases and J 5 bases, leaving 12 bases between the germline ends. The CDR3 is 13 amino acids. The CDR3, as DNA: TGTGCCAGCAGTCAACCAGCAGGGTATGGCTACACCTTC. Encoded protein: CASSQPAGYGYTF.